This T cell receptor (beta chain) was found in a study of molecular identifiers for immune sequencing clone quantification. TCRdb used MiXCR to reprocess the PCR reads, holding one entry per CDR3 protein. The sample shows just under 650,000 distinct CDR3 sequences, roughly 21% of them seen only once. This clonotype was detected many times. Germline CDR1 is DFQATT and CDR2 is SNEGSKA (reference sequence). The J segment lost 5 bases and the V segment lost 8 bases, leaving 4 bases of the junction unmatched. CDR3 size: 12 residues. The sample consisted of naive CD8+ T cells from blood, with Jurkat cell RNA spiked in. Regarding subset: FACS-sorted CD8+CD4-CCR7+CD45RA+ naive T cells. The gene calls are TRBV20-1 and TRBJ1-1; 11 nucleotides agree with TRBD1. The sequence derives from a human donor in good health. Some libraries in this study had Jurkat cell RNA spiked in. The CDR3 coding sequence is TGCAGTATGGACAGGGGGCATACTGAAGCTTTCTTT. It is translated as CSMDRGHTEAFF.